The next 4 T cell receptor beta chains were all read from a single sample in a study of T cells in Graves' hyperthyroidism and ophthalmopathy. There were TCR beta CDR3 regions amplified from RNA transcripts. TCR CDR3 regions were first amplified by RT-PCR with HTBI primers. Each CDR3 protein is one row after TCRdb ran MiXCR on the multiplex PCR reads. The repertoire holds 350,000 to 400,000 distinct CDR3 sequences, with around 18% as singletons. The sample comprised blood. The receptor source for this set is a man aged 18 to 30 with Graves' ophthalmopathy.

This clonotype has a handful of counts. V gene TRBV19 combines with J gene TRBJ2-7; D remains ambiguous. V lost 6 bases, J lost 3 bases, and 12 bases lay in between. This CDR3 comprises 13 residues. The germline V gene encodes CDR1 LNHDA and CDR2 SQIVND (reference sequence). Here the CDR3 reads CASRAGWNYEQYF. In DNA, the CDR3 is TGTGCCAGTAGGGCCGGGTGGAACTACGAGCAGTACTTC.

This clonotype has more than one count but fewer than ten. The chain is built from TRBV4-2 and TRBJ1-2, with 8 positions matching TRBD1. The V gene's germline CDR1 is LGHNA and CDR2 YNFKEQ. The CDR3 contains 15 residues. Losses at the gene ends were 4 bases for V and 2 bases for J; bases not matched to a gene: 6. The CDR3 reads CASSRSTGENYGYTF. In nucleotides, the CDR3 is TGTGCCAGCAGCCGCTCGACAGGGGAAAACTATGGCTACACCTTC.

This clonotype has ten or more counts. The chain employs TRBV27 and TRBJ1-2, with D perhaps matching TRBD1 (5 bases). The germline gives CDR1 MNHEY, CDR2 SMNVEV (reference sequence). The V end lost 5 bases, the J end lost 8 bases, and 15 bases lay between the germline ends. CDR3 length: 13 residues. CDR3 region: CASSQELWGGYTF. The CDR3 DNA follows: TGTGCCAGCAGTCAAGAGCTATGGGGCGGCTACACCTTC.

Many counts were recorded for this clonotype. This chain joins TRBV12-3 or TRBV12-4 and TRBJ2-7, with TRBD2 matching over 10 bases. The CDR3 runs 18 residues. V shed 2 bases, J shed 3 bases, and the junction held 13 bases outside the gene matches. In nucleotides, the CDR3 is TGTGCCAGCAGTTTACCACAACTACTAGCGGGGTTTAGCTACGAGCAGTACTTC. Translated, it gives CASSLPQLLAGFSYEQYF.